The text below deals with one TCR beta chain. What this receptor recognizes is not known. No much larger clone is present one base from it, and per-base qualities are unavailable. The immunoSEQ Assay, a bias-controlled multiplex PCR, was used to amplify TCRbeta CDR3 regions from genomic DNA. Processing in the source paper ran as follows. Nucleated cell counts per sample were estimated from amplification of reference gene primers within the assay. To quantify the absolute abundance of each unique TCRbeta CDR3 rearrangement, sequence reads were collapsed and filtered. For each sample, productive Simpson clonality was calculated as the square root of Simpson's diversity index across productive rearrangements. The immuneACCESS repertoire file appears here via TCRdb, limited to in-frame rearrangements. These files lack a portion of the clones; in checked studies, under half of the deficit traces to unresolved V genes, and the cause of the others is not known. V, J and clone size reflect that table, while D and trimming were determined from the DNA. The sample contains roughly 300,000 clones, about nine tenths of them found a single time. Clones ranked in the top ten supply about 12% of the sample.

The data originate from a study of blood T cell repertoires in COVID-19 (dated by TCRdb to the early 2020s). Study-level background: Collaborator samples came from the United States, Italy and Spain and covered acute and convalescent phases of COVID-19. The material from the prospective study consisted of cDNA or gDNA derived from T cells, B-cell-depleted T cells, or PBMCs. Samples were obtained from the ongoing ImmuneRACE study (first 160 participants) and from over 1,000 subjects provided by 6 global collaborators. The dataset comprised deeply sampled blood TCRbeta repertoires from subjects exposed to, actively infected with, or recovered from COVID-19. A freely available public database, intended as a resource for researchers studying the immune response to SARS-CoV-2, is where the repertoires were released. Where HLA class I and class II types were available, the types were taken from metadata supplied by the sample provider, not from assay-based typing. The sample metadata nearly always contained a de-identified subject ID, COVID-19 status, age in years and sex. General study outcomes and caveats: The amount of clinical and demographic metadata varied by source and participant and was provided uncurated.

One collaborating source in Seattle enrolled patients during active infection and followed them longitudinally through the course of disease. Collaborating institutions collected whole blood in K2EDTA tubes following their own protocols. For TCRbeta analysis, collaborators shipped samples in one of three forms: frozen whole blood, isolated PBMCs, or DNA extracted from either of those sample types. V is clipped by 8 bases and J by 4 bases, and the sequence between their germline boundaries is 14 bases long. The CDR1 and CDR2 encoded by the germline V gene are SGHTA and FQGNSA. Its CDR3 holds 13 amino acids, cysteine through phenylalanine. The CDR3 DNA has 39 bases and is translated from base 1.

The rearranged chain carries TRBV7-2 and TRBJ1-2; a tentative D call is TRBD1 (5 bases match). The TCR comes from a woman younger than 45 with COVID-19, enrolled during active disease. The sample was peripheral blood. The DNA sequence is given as TGTGCCAGCTCGCCACAGGTTGCCTATGGCTACACCTTC. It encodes CASSPQVAYGYTF.